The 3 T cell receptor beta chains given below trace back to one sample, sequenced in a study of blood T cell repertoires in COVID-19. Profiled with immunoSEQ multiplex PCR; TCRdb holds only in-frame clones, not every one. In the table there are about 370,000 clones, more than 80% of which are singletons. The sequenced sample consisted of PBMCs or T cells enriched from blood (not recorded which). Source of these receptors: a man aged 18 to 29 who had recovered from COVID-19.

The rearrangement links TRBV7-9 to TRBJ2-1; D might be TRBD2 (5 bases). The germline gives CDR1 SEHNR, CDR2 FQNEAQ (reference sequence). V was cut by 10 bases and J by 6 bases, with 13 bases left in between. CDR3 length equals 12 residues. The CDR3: CAITRSGNEQFF. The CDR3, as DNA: TGTGCCATTACCCGCAGCGGCAATGAGCAGTTCTTC.

CDR3 nucleotides: TGCAGTGCTAGTGACGGAAGCGTGAATCAGCCCCAGCATTTT. Translating gives CSASDGSVNQPQHF. The chain recombines TRBV20-1 with TRBJ1-5; D unresolved. The length of the CDR3 is 14 residues. The ends were cut back, 3 bases at V and 4 bases at J, with 13 bases in the middle. CDR1 DFQATT and CDR2 SNEGSKA come from the germline V gene (reference sequence).

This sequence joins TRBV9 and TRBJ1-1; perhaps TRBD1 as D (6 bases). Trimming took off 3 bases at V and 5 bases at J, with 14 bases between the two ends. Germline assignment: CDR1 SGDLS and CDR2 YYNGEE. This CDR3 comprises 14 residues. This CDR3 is CASSGTGRGTEAFF. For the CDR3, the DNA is TGTGCCAGCAGCGGTACAGGGCGGGGGACTGAAGCTTTCTTT. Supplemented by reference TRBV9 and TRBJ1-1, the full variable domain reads DSGVTQTPKHLITATGQRVTLRCSPRSGDLSVYWYQQSLDQGLQFLIQYYNGEERAKGNILERFSAQQFPDLHSELNLSSLELGDSALYFCASSGTGRGTEAFFGQGTRLTVV.